These 17 T cell receptor beta chains were sequenced from one sample in a study of cytomegalovirus exposure and HLA in healthy donors. Some clones are missing from TCRdb's copy, which holds only in-frame ones; the method was immunoSEQ multiplex PCR. Of some 260,000 clones listed, roughly 87% are singletons. Source material: PBMCs. The source of these receptors is a man younger than 35 in good health and CMV-seropositive.

The sample holds one count of this clone. The chain is built from TRBV12-5 and TRBJ2-1; tentatively, D is TRBD2 (5 bases). The CDR3 has 16 residues. V was cut by 0 bases and J by 9 bases, with 18 bases left in between. Germline V CDR1 and CDR2: LGHNT, FRNRAP. The chain's CDR3 is CASGLVSGRSGPEQFF. The CDR3 bases are TGTGCTAGTGGTTTGGTAAGTGGGAGATCTGGACCTGAGCAGTTCTTC.

The chain has TRBV11-2 and TRBJ2-6; weak D call: TRBD2 (5 bases). Per the germline V gene, CDR1 is SGHAT and CDR2 is FQNNGV. The CDR3 has 16 amino acids. V lost 4 bases to trimming and J lost 3 bases, with 13 bases between them. Written as DNA, the CDR3 is TGTGCCAGCAGCTCCCCCGGGGTCGGTGGGGCCAACGTCCTGACTTTC. This sequence encodes CASSSPGVGGANVLTF. Drawing the rest from reference TRBV11-2 and TRBJ2-6, the complete variable domain is EAGVAQSPRYKIIEKRQSVAFWCNPISGHATLYWYQQILGQGPKLLIQFQNNGVVDDSQLPKDRFSAERLKGVDSTLKIQPAKLEDSAVYLCASSSPGVGGANVLTFGAGSRLTVL.

This rearrangement joins TRBV5-1 to TRBJ2-1; D unresolved. Trimming shortened V by 3 bases and J by 6 bases, and 10 bases separated the two germline ends. Germline values: CDR1 SGHRS, CDR2 YFSETQ. The CDR3 length is 13 residues. The CDR3 protein is CASSSQNSNEQFF. As DNA, the CDR3 is TGCGCCAGCAGCTCGCAAAACAGCAATGAGCAGTTCTTC.

V and J are TRBV30 and TRBJ1-2, with D unclear. V gave up 0 bases and J gave up 8 bases, with 10 bases separating them. The CDR3 totals 12 residues. Germline V gene lookup returns CDR1 GTSNPN and CDR2 SVGIG (reference sequence). This CDR3 is CAWSVSRRGYTF. For the CDR3, the DNA is TGTGCCTGGAGTGTAAGTAGAAGAGGCTACACCTTC.

This clone appeared a single time. This rearrangement joins TRBV6-1 to TRBJ1-1; D may be TRBD1 (5 bases). The ends were cut back, 1 base at V and 4 bases at J, with 10 bases in the middle. CDR3 size: 14 residues. CDR1 is MNHNS and CDR2 is SASEGT in the germline V gene. The CDR3 loop reads CASSEGGVATEAFF. CDR3 DNA sequence: TGTGCCAGCAGTGAAGGGGGGGTGGCCACTGAAGCTTTCTTT.

The rearrangement links TRBV5-4 to TRBJ1-3; 9 bases map to TRBD1. V lost 4 bases to trimming and J lost 8 bases; unmatched junction nucleotides: 4. Germline V CDR1 and CDR2: SGHNT, YYREEE (reference sequence). The CDR3 covers 13 residues. The CDR3 sequence: CASSPDRGDTIYF. CDR3 in DNA: TGTGCCAGCAGCCCCGACAGGGGGGACACCATATATTTT.

The J gene is TRBJ2-7, the V gene TRBV6-6; D may be TRBD2 (6 bases). V gave up 2 bases and J gave up 4 bases, with 9 bases separating them. Per the germline V gene, CDR1 is MNHNY and CDR2 is SVGAGI (reference sequence). The CDR3 runs 13 residues. The DNA of the CDR3 is TGTGCCAGCAGTTACCTGACTAGTTACGAGCAGTACTTC. It codes for CASSYLTSYEQYF.

The chain joins TRBV6-5 to TRBJ2-5, with D perhaps given as TRBD1 or TRBD2 (5 bases each). Germline CDR1 and CDR2: MNHEY and SVGAGI. Trimming removed 2 bases from V and 9 bases from J, with 16 bases in between. The CDR3 runs 14 residues. Written as DNA, the CDR3 is TGTGCCAGCAGTTACCGTTTCGGGGCCGAGGCCCAGTACTTC. This sequence encodes CASSYRFGAEAQYF.

The CDR3 here is CASSGRSGYEQYF. CDR3 sequence (DNA): TGTGCCAGTAGCGGACGGAGTGGCTACGAGCAGTACTTC. V and J are TRBV19 and TRBJ2-7; the D is unclear. The CDR3 runs to 13 residues. V lost 6 bases to trimming and J lost 3 bases, with 12 bases between them. Germline V gives CDR1 LNHDA, CDR2 SQIVND (reference sequence).

This clone was seen only a few times. This chain uses TRBV2 with TRBJ1-5; 8 nucleotides match TRBD1. Germline CDR1 is SNHLY and CDR2 is FYNNEI. The CDR3 sequence is 13 residues long. V trimming: 6 bases; J trimming: 5 bases; junction bases outside the gene matches: 3. The CDR3 reads CASRGTGDQPQHF. The CDR3 nucleotides are TGTGCCAGCAGAGGGACAGGAGATCAGCCCCAGCATTTT. The full variable domain, its missing parts supplied by reference TRBV2 and TRBJ1-5, is EPEVTQTPSHQVTQMGQEVILRCVPISNHLYFYWYRQILGQKVEFLVSFYNNEISEKSEIFDDQFSVERPDGSNFTLKIRSTKLEDSAMYFCASRGTGDQPQHFGDGTRLSIL.

This chain links TRBV6-5 with TRBJ1-4; D unresolved. The CDR3 is made up of 16 amino acids. V was shortened by 2 bases and J by 0 bases, with 10 bases between the two germline ends. The germline gives CDR1 MNHEY, CDR2 SVGAGI. CDR3 in DNA: TGTGCCAGCAGTTACGCGGCGGCAACAACTAATGAAAAACTGTTTTTT. This encodes CASSYAAATTNEKLFF.

The chain has TRBV11-2 and TRBJ1-1, with D possibly TRBD1 on 6 matching bases. The V end lost 3 bases, the J end lost 0 bases, and 8 bases lay between the germline ends. In germline, CDR1 is SGHAT, CDR2 FQNNGV. The CDR3 is 14 amino acids. CDR3 protein: CASSLQGLNTEAFF. The CDR3 bases are TGTGCCAGCAGCTTGCAGGGGTTGAACACTGAAGCTTTCTTT. Based on the CDR3 plus reference TRBV11-2 and TRBJ1-1, the full variable domain is EAGVAQSPRYKIIEKRQSVAFWCNPISGHATLYWYQQILGQGPKLLIQFQNNGVVDDSQLPKDRFSAERLKGVDSTLKIQPAKLEDSAVYLCASSLQGLNTEAFFGQGTRLTVV.

V gene TRBV5-4 combines with J gene TRBJ2-5, with D hard to call. Trimming removed 6 bases from V and 2 bases from J, with 17 bases in between. This CDR3 contains 15 residues. CDR1 SGHNT and CDR2 YYREEE come from the germline V gene (reference sequence). CDR3 in amino acids: CASTSPEAPQETQYF. The CDR3 DNA follows: TGTGCCAGCACCTCCCCTGAGGCTCCACAAGAGACCCAGTACTTC. Variable domain in full (rest from reference TRBV5-4 and TRBJ2-5): ETGVTQSPTHLIKTRGQQVTLRCSSQSGHNTVSWYQQALGQGPQFIFQYYREEENGRGNFPPRFSGLQFPNYSSELNVNALELDDSALYLCASTSPEAPQETQYFGPGTRLLVL.

The CDR3 region is CACNGGANVLTF. For the CDR3, the DNA is TGTGCCTGTAATGGTGGGGCCAACGTCCTGACTTTC. The chain is built from TRBV30 and TRBJ2-6; D unclear. Per the germline V gene, CDR1 is GTSNPN and CDR2 is SVGIG (reference sequence). The CDR3 extends over 12 amino acids. V was pared by 6 bases and J by 3 bases, with 6 bases between.

This clone turned up a few times. This chain links TRBV6-1 with TRBJ2-4; D unclear. Germline CDR1 MNHNS, CDR2 SASEGT. Between the trimmed V and J ends, which lost 7 bases and 0 bases, there was a span of 10 bases. The length of the CDR3 is 14 residues. This CDR3 reads CASTSTLAKNIQYF. The CDR3 nucleotides read TGTGCCAGCACTTCCACGTTAGCCAAAAACATTCAGTACTTC.

The chain recombines TRBV4-1 with TRBJ2-7; tentative D call: TRBD1 (7 bases). The CDR3 is 13 amino acids. The V gene's germline CDR1 is MGHRA and CDR2 YSYEKL. V was shortened by 4 bases and J by 4 bases, with 11 bases between the two germline ends. This chain's CDR3 is CASSPGGRYEQYF. CDR3 DNA: TGCGCCAGCAGCCCAGGGGGGCGGTACGAGCAGTACTTC.

V usage is TRBV7-9 and J usage is TRBJ1-1; TRBD1 aligns across 7 bases. CDR3 length: 15 amino acids. Trimming cost V 6 bases and J 0 bases; bases outside gene matches: 7. Germline V lookup: CDR1 SEHNR, CDR2 FQNEAQ (reference sequence). Here the CDR3 reads CASRPRQGLNTEAFF. The CDR3 DNA follows: TGTGCCAGCAGGCCTAGACAGGGTTTGAACACTGAAGCTTTCTTT.